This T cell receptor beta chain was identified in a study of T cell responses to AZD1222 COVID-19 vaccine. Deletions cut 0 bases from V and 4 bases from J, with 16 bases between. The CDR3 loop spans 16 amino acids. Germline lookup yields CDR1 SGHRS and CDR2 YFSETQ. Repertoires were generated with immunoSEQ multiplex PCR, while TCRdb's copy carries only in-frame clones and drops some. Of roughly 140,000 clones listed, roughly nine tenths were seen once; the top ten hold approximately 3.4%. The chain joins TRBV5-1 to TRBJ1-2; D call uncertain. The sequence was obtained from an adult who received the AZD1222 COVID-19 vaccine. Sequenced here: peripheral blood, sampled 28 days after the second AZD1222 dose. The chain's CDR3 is CASSLDPGTASYGYTF. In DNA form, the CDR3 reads TGCGCCAGCAGCTTGGATCCTGGCACAGCCTCCTATGGCTACACCTTC.